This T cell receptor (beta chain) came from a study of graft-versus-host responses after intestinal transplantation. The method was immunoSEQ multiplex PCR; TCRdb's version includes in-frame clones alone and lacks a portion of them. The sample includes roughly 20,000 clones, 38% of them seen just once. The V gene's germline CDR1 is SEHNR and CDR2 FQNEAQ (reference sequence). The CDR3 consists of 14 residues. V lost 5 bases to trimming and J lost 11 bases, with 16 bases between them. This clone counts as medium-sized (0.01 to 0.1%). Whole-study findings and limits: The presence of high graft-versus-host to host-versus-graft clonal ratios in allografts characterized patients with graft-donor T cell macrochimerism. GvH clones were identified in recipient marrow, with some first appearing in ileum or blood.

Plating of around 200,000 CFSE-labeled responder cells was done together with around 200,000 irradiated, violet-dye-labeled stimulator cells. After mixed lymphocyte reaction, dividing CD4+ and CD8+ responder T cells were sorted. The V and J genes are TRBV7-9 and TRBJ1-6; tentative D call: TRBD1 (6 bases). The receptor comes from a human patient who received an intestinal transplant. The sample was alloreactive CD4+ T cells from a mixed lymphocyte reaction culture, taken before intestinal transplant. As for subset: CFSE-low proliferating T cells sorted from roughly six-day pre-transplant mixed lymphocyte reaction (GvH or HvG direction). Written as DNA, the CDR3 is TGTGCCAGCAGCCAGACCGGGGGACAAACACCCCTCCACTTT. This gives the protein CASSQTGGQTPLHF.